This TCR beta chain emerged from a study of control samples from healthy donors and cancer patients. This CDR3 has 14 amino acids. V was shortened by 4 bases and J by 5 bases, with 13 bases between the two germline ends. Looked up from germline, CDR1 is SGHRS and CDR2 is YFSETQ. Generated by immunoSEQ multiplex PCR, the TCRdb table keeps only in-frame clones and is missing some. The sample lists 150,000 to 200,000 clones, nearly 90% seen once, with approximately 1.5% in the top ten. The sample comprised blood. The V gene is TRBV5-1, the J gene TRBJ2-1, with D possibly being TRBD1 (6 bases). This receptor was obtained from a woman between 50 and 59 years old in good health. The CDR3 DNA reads TGCGCCAGCAGCGGCGGACAGTTCCACAATGAGCAGTTCTTC. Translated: CASSGGQFHNEQFF.